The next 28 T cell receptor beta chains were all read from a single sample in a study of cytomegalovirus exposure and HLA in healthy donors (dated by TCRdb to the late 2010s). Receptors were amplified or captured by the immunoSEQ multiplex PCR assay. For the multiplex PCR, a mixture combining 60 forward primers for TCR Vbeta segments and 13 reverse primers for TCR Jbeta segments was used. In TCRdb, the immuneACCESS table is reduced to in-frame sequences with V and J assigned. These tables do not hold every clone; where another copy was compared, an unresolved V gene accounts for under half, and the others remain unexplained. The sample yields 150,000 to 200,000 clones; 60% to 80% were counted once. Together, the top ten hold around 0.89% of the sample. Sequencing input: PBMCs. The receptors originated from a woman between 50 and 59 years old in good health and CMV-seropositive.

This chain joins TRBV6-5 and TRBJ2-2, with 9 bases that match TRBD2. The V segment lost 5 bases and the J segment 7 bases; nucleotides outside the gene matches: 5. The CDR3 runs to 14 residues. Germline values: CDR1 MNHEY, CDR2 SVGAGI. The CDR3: CASSPTSGRGELFF. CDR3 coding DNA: TGTGCCAGCAGTCCCACTAGCGGGCGCGGGGAGCTGTTTTTT.

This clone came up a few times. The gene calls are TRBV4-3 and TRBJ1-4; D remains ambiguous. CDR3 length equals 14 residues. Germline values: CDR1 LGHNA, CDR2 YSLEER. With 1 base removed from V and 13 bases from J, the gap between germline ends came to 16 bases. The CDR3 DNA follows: TGCGCCAGCAGCCAAGGGACGGAGGATATCGGACTGTTTTTT. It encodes CASSQGTEDIGLFF.

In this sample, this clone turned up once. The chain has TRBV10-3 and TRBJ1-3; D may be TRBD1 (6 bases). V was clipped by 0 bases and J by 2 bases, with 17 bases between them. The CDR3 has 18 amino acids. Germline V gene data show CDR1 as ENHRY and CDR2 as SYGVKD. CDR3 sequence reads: CAISESYPPGQTGNTIYF. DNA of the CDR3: TGTGCCATCAGTGAGTCGTATCCCCCCGGACAGACTGGAAACACCATATATTTT.

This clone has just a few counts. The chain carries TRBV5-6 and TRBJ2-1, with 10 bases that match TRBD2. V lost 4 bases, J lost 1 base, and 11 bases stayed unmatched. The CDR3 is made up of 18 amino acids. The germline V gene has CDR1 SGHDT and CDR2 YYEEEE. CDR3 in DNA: TGTGCCAGCAGCCTGGGGACTAGCGCCACCCTATCCTACAATGAGCAGTTCTTC. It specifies CASSLGTSATLSYNEQFF.

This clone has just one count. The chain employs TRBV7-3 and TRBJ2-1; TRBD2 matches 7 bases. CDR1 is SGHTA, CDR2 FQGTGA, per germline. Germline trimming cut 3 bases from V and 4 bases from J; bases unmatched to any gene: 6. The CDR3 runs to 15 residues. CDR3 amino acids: CASSLVGTTYNEQFF. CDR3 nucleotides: TGTGCCAGCAGCTTGGTAGGGACTACTTACAATGAGCAGTTCTTC. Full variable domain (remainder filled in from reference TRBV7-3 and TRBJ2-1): GAGVSQTPSNKVTEKGKYVELRCDPISGHTALYWYRQSLGQGPEFLIYFQGTGAADDSGLPNDRFFAVRPEGSVSTLKIQRTERGDSAVYLCASSLVGTTYNEQFFGPGTRLTVL.

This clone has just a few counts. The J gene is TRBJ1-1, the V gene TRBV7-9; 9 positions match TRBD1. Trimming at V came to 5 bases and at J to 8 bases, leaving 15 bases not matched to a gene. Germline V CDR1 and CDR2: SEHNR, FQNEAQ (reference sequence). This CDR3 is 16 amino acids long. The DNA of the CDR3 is TGTGCCAGCAGCCCCCACAGGGGGCGCATGATATGGGAAGCTTTCTTT. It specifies CASSPHRGRMIWEAFF.

CDR3 sequence: CATTFGTSGTDTQYF. The CDR3 nucleotides are TGTGCCACCACCTTCGGGACTAGCGGGACAGATACGCAGTATTTT. This chain uses TRBV15 with TRBJ2-3; 12 bases match TRBD2. Germline V gene lookup returns CDR1 LNHNV and CDR2 YYDKDF (reference sequence). With 7 bases clipped from V and 3 bases from J, the junction kept 5 bases outside the gene matches. This CDR3 contains 15 residues.

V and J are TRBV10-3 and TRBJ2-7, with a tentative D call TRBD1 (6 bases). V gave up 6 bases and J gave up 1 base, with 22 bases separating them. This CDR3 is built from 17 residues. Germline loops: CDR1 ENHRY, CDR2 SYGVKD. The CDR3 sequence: CAISPGAGKMASYEQYF. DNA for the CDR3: TGTGCCATCAGCCCAGGGGCAGGGAAAATGGCATCCTACGAGCAGTACTTC.

CDR3 DNA sequence: TGTGCCAGCAGCTTGTCAGCGGGACAGGGATTTGGCATTCAGTACTTC. Translation gives CASSLSAGQGFGIQYF. The chain combines TRBV5-6 with TRBJ2-4, with 9 bases identical to TRBD1. This CDR3 has 16 residues. V was pared by 1 base and J by 9 bases, with 11 bases of the junction left unmatched. Germline V CDR1 and CDR2: SGHDT, YYEEEE. Full variable domain (outside the CDR3, taken from reference TRBV5-6 and TRBJ2-4): DAGVTQSPTHLIKTRGQQVTLRCSPKSGHDTVSWYQQALGQGPQFIFQYYEEEERQRGNFPDRFSGHQFPNYSSELNVNALLLGDSALYLCASSLSAGQGFGIQYFGAGTRLSVL.

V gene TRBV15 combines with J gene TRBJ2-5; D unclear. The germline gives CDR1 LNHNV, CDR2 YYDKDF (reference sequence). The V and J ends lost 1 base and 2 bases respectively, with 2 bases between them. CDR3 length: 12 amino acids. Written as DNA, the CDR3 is TGTGCCACCAGCAGAGCACAAGAGACCCAGTACTTC. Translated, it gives CATSRAQETQYF.

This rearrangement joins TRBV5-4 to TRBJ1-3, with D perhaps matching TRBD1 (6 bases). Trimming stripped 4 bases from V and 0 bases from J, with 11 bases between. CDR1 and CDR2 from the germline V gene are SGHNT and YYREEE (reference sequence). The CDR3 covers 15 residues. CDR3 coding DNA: TGTGCCAGCAGCCAAACAGGGACCTCTGGAAACACCATATATTTT. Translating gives CASSQTGTSGNTIYF.

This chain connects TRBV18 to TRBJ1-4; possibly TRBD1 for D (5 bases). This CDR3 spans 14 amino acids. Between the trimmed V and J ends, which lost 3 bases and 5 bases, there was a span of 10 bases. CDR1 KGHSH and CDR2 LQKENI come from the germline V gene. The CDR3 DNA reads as TGTGCCAGCTCACCGGTAGGGGCGAATGAAAAACTGTTTTTT. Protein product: CASSPVGANEKLFF.

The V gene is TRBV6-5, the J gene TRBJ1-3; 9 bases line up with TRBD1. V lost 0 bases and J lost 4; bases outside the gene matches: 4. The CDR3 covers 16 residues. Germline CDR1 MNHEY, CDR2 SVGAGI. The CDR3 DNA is TGTGCCAGCAGTTACTCTGGACAGGGGACCGGAAACACCATATATTTT. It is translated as CASSYSGQGTGNTIYF.

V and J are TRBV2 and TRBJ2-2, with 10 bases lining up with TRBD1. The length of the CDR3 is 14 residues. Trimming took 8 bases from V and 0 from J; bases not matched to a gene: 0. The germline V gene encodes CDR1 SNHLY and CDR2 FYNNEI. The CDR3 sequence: CASGQGANTGELFF. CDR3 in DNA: TGTGCCAGCGGACAGGGGGCGAACACCGGGGAGCTGTTTTTT.

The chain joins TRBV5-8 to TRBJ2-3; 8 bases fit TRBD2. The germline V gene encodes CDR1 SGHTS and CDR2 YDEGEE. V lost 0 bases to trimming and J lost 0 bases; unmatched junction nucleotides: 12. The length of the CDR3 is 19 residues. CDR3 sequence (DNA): TGTGCCAGCAGCTTGGCCAAAGCGGGGGACTTCCCTAGCACAGATACGCAGTATTTT. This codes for CASSLAKAGDFPSTDTQYF.

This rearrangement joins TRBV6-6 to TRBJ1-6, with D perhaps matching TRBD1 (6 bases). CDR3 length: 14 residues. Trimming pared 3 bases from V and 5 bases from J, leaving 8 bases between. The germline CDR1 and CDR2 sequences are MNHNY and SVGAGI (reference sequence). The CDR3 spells CASSYGQNNSPLHF. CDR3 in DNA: TGTGCCAGCAGTTATGGACAGAATAATTCACCCCTCCACTTT.

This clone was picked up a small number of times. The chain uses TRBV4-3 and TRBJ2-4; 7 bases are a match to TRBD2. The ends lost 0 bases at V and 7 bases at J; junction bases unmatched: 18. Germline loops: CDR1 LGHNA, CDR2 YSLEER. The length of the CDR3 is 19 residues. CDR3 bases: TGCGCCAGCAGCCAAGAGGTTTTGCGGGGGTCCCGCCAAGGTAACATTCAGTACTTC. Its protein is CASSQEVLRGSRQGNIQYF.

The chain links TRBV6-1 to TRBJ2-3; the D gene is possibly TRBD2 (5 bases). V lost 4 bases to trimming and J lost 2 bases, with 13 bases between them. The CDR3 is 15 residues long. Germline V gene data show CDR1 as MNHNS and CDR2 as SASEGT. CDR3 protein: CASSGRPSYTDTQYF. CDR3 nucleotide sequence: TGTGCCAGCAGTGGAAGACCTAGCTACACAGATACGCAGTATTTT.

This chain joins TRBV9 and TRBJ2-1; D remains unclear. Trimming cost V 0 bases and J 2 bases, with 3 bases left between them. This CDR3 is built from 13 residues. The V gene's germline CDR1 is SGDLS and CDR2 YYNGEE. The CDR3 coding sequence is TGTGCCAGCAGCGTAGCAACCTACAATGAGCAGTTCTTC. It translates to CASSVATYNEQFF.

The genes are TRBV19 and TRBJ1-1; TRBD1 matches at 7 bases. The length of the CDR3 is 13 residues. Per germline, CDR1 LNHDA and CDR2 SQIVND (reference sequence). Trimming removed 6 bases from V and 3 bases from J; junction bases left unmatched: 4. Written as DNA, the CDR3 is TGTGCCAGTAGGATTGACAGGGACACTGAAGCTTTCTTT. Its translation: CASRIDRDTEAFF.

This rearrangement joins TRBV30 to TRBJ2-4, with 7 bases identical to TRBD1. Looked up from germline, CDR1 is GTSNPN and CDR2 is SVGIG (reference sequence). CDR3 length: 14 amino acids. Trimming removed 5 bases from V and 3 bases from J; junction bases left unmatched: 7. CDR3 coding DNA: TGTGCCTGGGGGACAGCCCTAGACAAAAACATTCAGTACTTC. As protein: CAWGTALDKNIQYF.

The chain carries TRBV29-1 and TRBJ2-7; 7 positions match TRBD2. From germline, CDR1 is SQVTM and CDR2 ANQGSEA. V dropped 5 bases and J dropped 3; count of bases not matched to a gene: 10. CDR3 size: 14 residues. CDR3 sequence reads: CSVSTGTINYEQYF. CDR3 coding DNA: TGCAGCGTTTCAACCGGGACTATCAACTACGAGCAGTACTTC.

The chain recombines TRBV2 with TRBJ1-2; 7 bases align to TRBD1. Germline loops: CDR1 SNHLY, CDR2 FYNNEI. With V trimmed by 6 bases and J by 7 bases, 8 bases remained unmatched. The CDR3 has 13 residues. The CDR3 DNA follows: TGTGCCAGCAGCTACCTAGGGGGCTCTGGCTACACCTTC. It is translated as CASSYLGGSGYTF.

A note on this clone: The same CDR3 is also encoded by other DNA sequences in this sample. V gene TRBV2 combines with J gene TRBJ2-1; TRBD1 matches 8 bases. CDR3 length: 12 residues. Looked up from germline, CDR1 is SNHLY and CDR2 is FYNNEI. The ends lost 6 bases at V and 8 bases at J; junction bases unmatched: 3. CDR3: CASRDRGDEQFF. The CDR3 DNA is TGTGCCAGCAGAGACAGGGGCGATGAGCAGTTCTTC.

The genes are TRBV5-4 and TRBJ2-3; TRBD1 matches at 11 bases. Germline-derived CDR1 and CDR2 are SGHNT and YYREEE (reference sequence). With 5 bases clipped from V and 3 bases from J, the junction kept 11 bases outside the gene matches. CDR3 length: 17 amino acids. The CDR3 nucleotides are TGTGCCAGCAGTACCACGTTAGGACAGGGGGCAACAGATACGCAGTATTTT. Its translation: CASSTTLGQGATDTQYF.

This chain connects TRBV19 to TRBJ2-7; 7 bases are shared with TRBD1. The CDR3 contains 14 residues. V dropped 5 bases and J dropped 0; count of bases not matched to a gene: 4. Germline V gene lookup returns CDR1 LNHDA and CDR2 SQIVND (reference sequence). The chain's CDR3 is CASSWTGDSYEQYF. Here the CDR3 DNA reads TGTGCCAGTAGTTGGACAGGTGACTCCTACGAGCAGTACTTC.

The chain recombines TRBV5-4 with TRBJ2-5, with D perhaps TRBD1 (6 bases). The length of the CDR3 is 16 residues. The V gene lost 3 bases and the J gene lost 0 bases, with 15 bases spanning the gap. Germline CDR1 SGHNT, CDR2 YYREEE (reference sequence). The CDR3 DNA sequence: TGTGCCAGCAGCTATGGGCCGGACAGTTACCAAGAGACCCAGTACTTC. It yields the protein CASSYGPDSYQETQYF.

The CDR3 DNA sequence: TGTGCCAGCAGCGGGACTAGCGGCAACAATGAGCAGTTCTTC. Encoded protein: CASSGTSGNNEQFF. This chain joins TRBV9 and TRBJ2-1, with 10 positions matching TRBD2. The CDR3 consists of 14 residues. The V gene's germline CDR1 is SGDLS and CDR2 YYNGEE. V shed 3 bases and J 5 bases; nucleotides not matched to a gene: 2.